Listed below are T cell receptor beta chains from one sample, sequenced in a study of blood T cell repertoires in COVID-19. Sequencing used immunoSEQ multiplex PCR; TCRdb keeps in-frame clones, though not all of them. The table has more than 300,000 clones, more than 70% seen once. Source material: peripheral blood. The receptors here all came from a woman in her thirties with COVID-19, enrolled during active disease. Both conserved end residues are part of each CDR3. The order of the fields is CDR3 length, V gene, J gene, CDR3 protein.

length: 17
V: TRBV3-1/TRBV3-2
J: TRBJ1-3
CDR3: CASSQVAGGVGGNTIYF

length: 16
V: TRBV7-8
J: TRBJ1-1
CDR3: CASSLAPGQGARVAFF

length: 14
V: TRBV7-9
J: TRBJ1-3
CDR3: CASSIGISGNTIYF

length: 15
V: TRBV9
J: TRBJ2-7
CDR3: CASSVGTGRDSEQYF

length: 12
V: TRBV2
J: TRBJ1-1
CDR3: CGQAGEGTEAFF

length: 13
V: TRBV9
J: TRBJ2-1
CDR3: CASSAGGVNEQFF

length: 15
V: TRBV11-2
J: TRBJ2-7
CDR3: CASSLVRDRVYEQYF

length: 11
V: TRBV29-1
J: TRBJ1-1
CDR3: CSVAGSVEAFF

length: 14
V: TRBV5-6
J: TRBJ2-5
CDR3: CASSLTGVKATQYF

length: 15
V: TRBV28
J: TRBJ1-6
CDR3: CASRPQGANNSPLHF

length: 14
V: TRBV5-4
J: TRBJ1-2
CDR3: CASSLDPGTKGYTF

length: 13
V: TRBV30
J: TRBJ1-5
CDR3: CAWSTGGNQPQHF

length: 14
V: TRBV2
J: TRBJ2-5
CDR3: CASSERGRAETQYF

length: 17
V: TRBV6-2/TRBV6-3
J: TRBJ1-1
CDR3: CASSYLGLRLSNTEAFF

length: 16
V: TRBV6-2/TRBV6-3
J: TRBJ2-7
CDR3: CASSYGGTSAPYEQYF

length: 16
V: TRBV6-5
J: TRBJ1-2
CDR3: CASSYTGTDIYYGYTF

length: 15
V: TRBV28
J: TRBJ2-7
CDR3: CASSRASTRVHEQYF

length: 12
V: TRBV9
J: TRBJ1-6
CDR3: CASSPTGSPLHF

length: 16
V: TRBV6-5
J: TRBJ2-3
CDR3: CASSFSPGGGTDTQYF

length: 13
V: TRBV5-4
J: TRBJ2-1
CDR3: CASSYGTRNEQFF

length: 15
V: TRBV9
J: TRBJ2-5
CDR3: CASSAGGLGGETQYF

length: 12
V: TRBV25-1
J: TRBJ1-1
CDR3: CASLGTGGRSFF

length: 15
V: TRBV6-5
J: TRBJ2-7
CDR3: CASRVQGGGSYEQYF

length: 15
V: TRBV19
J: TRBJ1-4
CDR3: CASKTGPTYNEKLFF

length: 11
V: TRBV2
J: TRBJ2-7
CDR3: CASSQGNEQYF

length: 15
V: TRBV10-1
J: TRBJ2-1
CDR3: CASSEGTARYNEQFF

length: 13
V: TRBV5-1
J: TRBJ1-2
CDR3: CASSSDSYYGYTF

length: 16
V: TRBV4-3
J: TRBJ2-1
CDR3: CASSQDRQGPYNEQFF

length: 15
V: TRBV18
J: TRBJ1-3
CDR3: CASSRGPDSGNTIYF

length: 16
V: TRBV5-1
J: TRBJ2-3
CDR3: CASSLGLAGVTDTQYF

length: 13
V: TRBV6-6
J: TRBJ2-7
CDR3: CASRRDSTYEQYF

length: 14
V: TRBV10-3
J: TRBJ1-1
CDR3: CAISDVSGDTEAFF

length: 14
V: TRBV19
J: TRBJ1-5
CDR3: CASLPAGFNQPQHF

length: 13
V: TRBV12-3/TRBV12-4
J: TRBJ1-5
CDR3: CASSWARNQPQHF

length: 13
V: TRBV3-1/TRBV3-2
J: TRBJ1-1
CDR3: CASSQRLNTEAFF

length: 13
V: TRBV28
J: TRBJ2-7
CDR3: CASSFGQSYEQYF

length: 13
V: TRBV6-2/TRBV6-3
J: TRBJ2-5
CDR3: CASSRGTPETQYF

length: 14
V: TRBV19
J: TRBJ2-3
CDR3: CASSGQGHTDTQYF

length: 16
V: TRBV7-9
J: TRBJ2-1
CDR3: CASSTLGRDRYNEQFF

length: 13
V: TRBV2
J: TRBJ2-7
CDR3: CASSGLAWGEQYF

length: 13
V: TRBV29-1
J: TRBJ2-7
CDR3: CSALAGASYEQYF

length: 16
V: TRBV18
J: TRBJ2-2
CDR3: CASSPPRIGDTGELFF

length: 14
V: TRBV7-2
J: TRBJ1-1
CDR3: CASSLTGGGTEAFF

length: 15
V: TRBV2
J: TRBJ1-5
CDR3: CASKVGGVGNQPQHF

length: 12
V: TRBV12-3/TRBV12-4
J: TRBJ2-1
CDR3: CASSSIHNEQFF

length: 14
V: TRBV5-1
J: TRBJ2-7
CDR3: CASSLAGGPSEQYF

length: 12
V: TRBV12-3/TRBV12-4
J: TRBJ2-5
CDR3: CASSLIGETQYF

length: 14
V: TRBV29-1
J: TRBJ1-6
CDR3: CSARTGGYNSPLHF

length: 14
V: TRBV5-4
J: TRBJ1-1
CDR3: CASRTNRLNTEAFF

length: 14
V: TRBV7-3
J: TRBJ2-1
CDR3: CASSPGGAWNEQFF

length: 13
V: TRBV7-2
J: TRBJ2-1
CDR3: CASSLYLLNEQFF

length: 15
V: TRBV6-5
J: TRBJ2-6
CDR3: CASSIGTFGANVLTF

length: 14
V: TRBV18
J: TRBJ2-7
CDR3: CASSPANVFYEQYF

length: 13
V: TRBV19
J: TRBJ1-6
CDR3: CASSSVDNSPLHF

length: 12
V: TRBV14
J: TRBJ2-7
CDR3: CASSHYSYEQYF

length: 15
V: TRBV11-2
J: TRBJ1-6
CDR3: CASRYTGGNNSPLHF

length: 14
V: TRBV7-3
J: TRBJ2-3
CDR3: CASSPQGTTDTQYF

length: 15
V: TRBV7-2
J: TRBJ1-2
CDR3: CASSNPSTGTYGYTF

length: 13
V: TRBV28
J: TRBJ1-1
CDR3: CASIIQGNTEAFF

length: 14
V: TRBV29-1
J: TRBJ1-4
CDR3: CSVRLGAVNEKLFF